This T cell receptor beta chain was recovered during a study of blood T cells in healthy people across ages. Looking at the study overall: T cells yielded about one barcoded beta molecule per two cells through template switching.

This clonotype has more than one count but fewer than ten. Its antigen remains unknown. The V end was cut by 5 bases, the J end by 0 bases, with 29 bases between. CDR3 length: 21 amino acids. Looked up from germline, CDR1 is KGHDR and CDR2 is SFDVKD. Study-level points and caveats: Across the age range, TCR beta diversity per million T cells fell in a roughly linear way. Naive CD4+ cell counts and diversity both ran higher in long-lived than in aged donors.

Next came a second PCR, run for about 7 to 12 cycles, which used a sample-barcoded 5' primer along with a J-beta primer mix. TCRdb re-called the 5' RACE reads through MiXCR, storing one row per CDR3 protein. The profile shows some 760,000 distinct CDR3 sequences, roughly 25% of them singletons. These same records also appear under a second study, on T cells of mothers and their children.

The chain couples TRBV24-1 to TRBJ2-3; D unclear. Sequencing was done on a sample of blood. This receptor was identified in a boy under 18 in good health. DNA for the CDR3: TGTGCCACCAGTGCAGCTCGAGGTTTCAGCCTCTCACGCCTAAGCACAGATACGCAGTATTTT. It is translated as CATSAARGFSLSRLSTDTQYF.